A selection of T cell receptor beta chains follows, all from one sample in a study of Ad26.COV2.S vaccination and SARS-CoV-2 variants. Sequencing was performed with immunoSEQ multiplex PCR; in TCRdb, only in-frame clones are kept and a portion is missing. The sample shows 440,000 or so clones, 90% of them seen only once. Sample: peripheral blood, taken in a trial of Ad26.COV2.S vaccine versus placebo. The receptors come from a person aged 18-60 years who received the Ad26.COV2.S COVID-19 vaccine or a placebo. Both conserved end residues are part of each CDR3. The order of the fields is J gene, CDR3 length, V gene, D gene, clone size, CDR3 protein, CDR3 DNA. A D gene is named only where the DNA matches it firmly. Size values are once, few and many counts, or a class for expanded clones, and some rows have none.

TRBJ1-2 14 TRBV18 NA NA CASSPGVLNYGYTF TGTGCCAGCTCACCAGGAGTCCTTAACTATGGCTACACCTTC
TRBJ2-4 13 TRBV19 NA NA CASSHLAKNIQYF TGTGCCAGTAGTCATCTGGCCAAAAACATTCAGTACTTC
TRBJ2-1 15 TRBV6-5 TRBD2 NA CASTSLAGGFNEQFF TGTGCCAGCACGTCCCTAGCGGGAGGGTTTAATGAGCAGTTCTTC
TRBJ2-7 15 TRBV10-3 TRBD1 NA CAISESGTGWNEQYF TGTGCCATCAGTGAATCCGGGACAGGGTGGAACGAGCAGTACTTC
TRBJ2-7 17 TRBV11-2 TRBD2 NA CASSPVTSGRSPYEQYF TGTGCCAGCAGCCCAGTGACTAGCGGGAGGTCCCCCTACGAGCAGTACTTC
TRBJ2-1 14 TRBV18 NA NA CASSPGGEYNEQFF TGTGCCAGCTCACCGGGGGGCGAATACAATGAGCAGTTCTTC
TRBJ2-7 18 TRBV28 TRBD2 NA CASSLPRLAGGLRYEQYF TGTGCCAGCAGTTTACCCCGACTAGCGGGAGGCCTACGCTACGAGCAGTACTTC
TRBJ2-7 15 TRBV7-9 TRBD2 NA CASSGTSGSSYEQYF TGTGCCAGCAGCGGCACTAGCGGGAGCTCCTACGAGCAGTACTTC
TRBJ1-1 17 TRBV13 NA NA CASSLARWGVRNTEAFF TGTGCCAGCAGCTTAGCACGTTGGGGGGTCCGGAACACTGAAGCTTTCTTT
TRBJ2-1 14 TRBV13 NA NA CASSLRPGDNEQFF TGTGCCAGCAGCTTAAGACCGGGGGACAATGAGCAGTTCTTC
TRBJ2-7 15 TRBV20-1 NA NA CSASQVRAPSYEQYF TGCAGTGCTAGTCAGGTACGGGCCCCCTCCTACGAGCAGTACTTC
TRBJ2-4 18 TRBV28 TRBD2 NA CASSPILAGGLGKNIQYF TGTGCCAGCAGCCCCATTTTGGCGGGAGGCCTGGGCAAAAACATTCAGTACTTC
TRBJ2-3 12 TRBV7-9 NA once CASSLTQDTQYF TGTGCCAGCAGCTTGACCCAGGATACGCAGTATTTT
TRBJ2-4 16 TRBV5-6 NA once CASPTGFRLAKNIQYF TGTGCCAGCCCGACAGGTTTTCGCCTAGCCAAAAACATTCAGTACTTC
TRBJ2-7 12 TRBV28 TRBD1 once CASSTPRGFKYF TGTGCCAGCAGTACCCCCAGGGGGTTTAAGTACTTC
TRBJ2-6 15 TRBV19 NA NA CASSTQGPGANVLTF TGTGCCAGTAGTACACAGGGTCCTGGGGCCAACGTCCTGACTTTC
TRBJ1-2 13 TRBV6-5 NA NA CASSYSLWDGYTF TGTGCCAGCAGTTACTCGTTATGGGATGGCTACACCTTC
TRBJ2-2 12 TRBV28 NA once CASQRGTGELFF TGTGCCAGCCAACGGGGCACCGGGGAGCTGTTTTTT
TRBJ2-5 14 TRBV11-2 TRBD2 NA CASSLLGLAETQYF TGTGCCAGCAGCTTATTGGGACTAGCGGAGACCCAGTACTTC
TRBJ2-3 13 TRBV7-2 TRBD1 NA CASRPTGADTQYF TGTGCCAGCAGGCCTACAGGGGCAGATACGCAGTATTTT
TRBJ2-7 14 TRBV6-1 NA NA CASSEVFSESEQYF TGTGCCAGCAGTGAGGTCTTCTCAGAGTCCGAGCAGTACTTC
TRBJ2-2 12 TRBV11-2 NA NA CASSLAWRELFF TGTGCCAGCAGCTTAGCATGGCGGGAGCTGTTTTTT
TRBJ1-1 17 TRBV19 TRBD1 NA CASSSRDRGPLNTEAFF TGTGCCAGTAGTTCCCGGGACAGGGGGCCCCTGAACACTGAAGCTTTCTTT
TRBJ2-2 15 TRBV27 TRBD2 NA CASSLLAGSTGELFF TGTGCCAGCAGTTTACTAGCGGGAAGCACCGGGGAGCTGTTTTTT
TRBJ2-1 15 TRBV28 TRBD2 NA CASSLGLAGYNEQFF TGTGCCAGCAGCCTTGGACTAGCGGGGTACAATGAGCAGTTCTTC
TRBJ2-1 13 TRBV12-3/TRBV12-4 NA NA CASSLGRYNEQFF TGTGCCAGCAGTTTGGGTAGATACAATGAGCAGTTCTTC
TRBJ2-5 15 TRBV7-2 TRBD2 NA CASSSQSGGQETQYF TGTGCCAGCAGCTCCCAATCGGGAGGCCAAGAGACCCAGTACTTC
TRBJ2-3 17 TRBV3-1/TRBV3-2 NA NA CASSPIMGKPGTDTQYF TGTGCCAGCAGCCCGATCATGGGCAAACCAGGCACAGATACGCAGTATTTT
TRBJ2-1 15 TRBV19 NA NA CASTRTHSQYNEQFF TGTGCCAGTACCCGGACCCACAGCCAATACAATGAGCAGTTCTTC
TRBJ2-7 14 TRBV28 TRBD1 NA CASSLTGASYEQYF TGTGCCAGCAGTCTCACAGGGGCCTCCTACGAGCAGTACTTC
TRBJ2-7 17 TRBV3-1/TRBV3-2 NA NA CASSHHRPGTALVEQYF TGTGCCAGCAGCCACCACCGGCCCGGGACGGCCCTAGTCGAGCAGTACTTC
TRBJ2-7 12 TRBV28 NA NA CASGGQPYEQYF TGTGCCAGTGGCGGTCAACCCTACGAGCAGTACTTC
TRBJ2-3 14 TRBV5-5 TRBD2 once CASSPSGSGDTQYF TGTGCCAGCAGCCCTAGCGGGAGCGGAGATACGCAGTATTTT
TRBJ2-7 13 TRBV7-6 NA NA CASSPGPTYEQYF TGTGCCAGCAGCCCCGGGCCAACCTACGAGCAGTACTTC
TRBJ1-5 16 TRBV2 TRBD1 NA CASSESLGQGNQPQHF TGTGCCAGCAGTGAATCACTCGGACAGGGTAATCAGCCCCAGCATTTT
TRBJ2-1 17 TRBV7-3 NA NA CASSLNPPGGAYNEQFF TGTGCCAGCAGCTTAAACCCCCCCGGTGGGGCCTACAATGAGCAGTTCTTC
TRBJ1-6 14 TRBV29-1 TRBD1 NA CSVSTGVGNSPLHF TGCAGCGTTAGCACAGGGGTCGGTAATTCACCCCTCCACTTT
TRBJ2-7 12 TRBV2 NA NA CASQGLSYEQYF TGTGCCAGTCAGGGCCTCTCCTACGAGCAGTACTTC
TRBJ2-7 13 TRBV10-3 TRBD2 NA CAISDSGRYEQYF TGTGCCATCAGTGATAGCGGGAGGTACGAGCAGTACTTC
TRBJ2-3 16 TRBV5-6 TRBD2 NA CASSLISGRAPDTQYF TGTGCCAGCAGCTTGATTAGCGGGAGGGCCCCAGATACGCAGTATTTT
TRBJ2-1 13 TRBV24-1 NA NA CATNLGPAAEQFF TGTGCCACCAATTTAGGCCCCGCGGCTGAGCAGTTCTTC
TRBJ2-1 15 TRBV28 NA NA CASSFGLQSGNEQFF TGTGCCAGCAGTTTTGGTCTCCAGTCGGGCAATGAGCAGTTCTTC
TRBJ2-1 13 TRBV10-3 NA NA CAILRGSYNEQFF TGTGCCATCCTCAGGGGCTCCTACAATGAGCAGTTCTTC
TRBJ2-2 17 TRBV11-2 TRBD1 NA CASSFQADRANTGELFF TGTGCCAGCAGCTTTCAAGCGGACAGGGCGAACACCGGGGAGCTGTTTTTT
TRBJ1-5 15 TRBV5-5 NA NA CASSRDTGGNQPQHF TGTGCCAGCAGCCGGGACACGGGTGGCAATCAGCCCCAGCATTTT
TRBJ1-2 15 TRBV6-2/TRBV6-3 NA once CASSYGDRGPNGYTF TGTGCCAGCAGTTACGGGGACCGTGGCCCCAATGGCTACACCTTC
TRBJ2-7 17 TRBV11-2 TRBD2 NA CASSLAMASGSAYEQYF TGTGCCAGCAGCTTAGCCATGGCTAGCGGGAGCGCCTACGAGCAGTACTTC
TRBJ2-1 17 TRBV18 TRBD2 NA CASSPPGRTLGGYEQFF TGTGCCAGCTCACCACCTGGACGAACATTGGGGGGGTATGAGCAGTTCTTC
TRBJ2-2 16 TRBV27 NA NA CASSWDPGLNTGELFF TGTGCCAGCAGTTGGGACCCGGGACTTAACACCGGGGAGCTGTTTTTT
TRBJ2-7 14 TRBV7-6 TRBD1 NA CASSLLGQSYEQYF TGTGCCAGCAGCTTACTGGGACAGAGCTACGAGCAGTACTTC
TRBJ2-5 13 TRBV2 NA NA CASSEGRSETQYF TGTGCCAGCAGTGAAGGCAGATCAGAGACCCAGTACTTC